This T cell receptor (beta chain) was captured in a study of T cells in Graves' hyperthyroidism and ophthalmopathy. Broader study findings: Blood also showed most of the thyroid clonotypes that were expanded above 0.001.

This clonotype was detected ten times or more. As yet, its antigen is unknown. TCR beta CDR3 sequences were amplified from RNA transcripts. In the first-round RT-PCR of the TCR CDR3, the HTBI primer set was used. TCRdb re-analysed the multiplex PCR reads in MiXCR, keeping a single row per CDR3 protein. The profile shows about 270,000 distinct CDR3 sequences, less than 30% of them singletons. The V and J ends lost 2 bases and 0 bases respectively, with 10 bases between them. This CDR3 has 15 amino acids. Per the germline V gene, CDR1 is MNHEY and CDR2 is SMNVEV (reference sequence). With a duration under 2 months, the hyperthyroidism was newly diagnosed in patients aged 18 to 65.

The gene calls are TRBV27 and TRBJ1-1; D uncertain. This clonotype originated in a man aged 35 to 55 with Graves' hyperthyroidism that later progressed to Graves' ophthalmopathy. Sequenced input: blood. The chain's CDR3 is CASSLEDGMNTEAFF. In DNA, the CDR3 is TGTGCCAGCAGTTTAGAGGACGGTATGAACACTGAAGCTTTCTTT.